This T cell receptor (beta chain) came from a study of response to subunit inactivated influenza vaccine. Overall study results and limits: A suggestion made by the authors is that each seasonal influenza vaccination recruits few new T cells.

Germline assignment: CDR1 MNHNS and CDR2 SASEGT. The CDR3 covers 13 residues. Trimming removed 7 bases at V and 7 bases at J, with 11 bases between. TCRdb called the RT-PCR reads again in MiXCR, with one record for every CDR3 protein. The table shows 290,000 or so distinct CDR3 sequences, with 20% to 25% occurring only once. Notes on this clonotype: Its specificity is not known.

The rearrangement links TRBV6-1 to TRBJ1-6; TRBD1 is a possible D gene (5 bases). This material consisted of PBMCs from blood, taken 21 months after vaccination. The TCR was taken from a man between 50 and 69 years old who received an inactivated influenza vaccine. The CDR3 reads CASTLEGNSPLHF. CDR3 DNA sequence: TGTGCCAGCACCCTCGAGGGGAATTCACCCCTCCACTTT.